This entry is about one T cell receptor (beta chain). This clonotype turned up a few times. Its recognized antigen is unknown. No base quality information exists; no much larger clone differs at one position. The germline V gene encodes CDR1 MNHEY and CDR2 SVGEGT. The CDR3 sequence holds 13 residues, the cysteine and phenylalanine included. Kept here is only the CDR3 DNA, which spans 39 bases and is read in frame from base 1. The V end loses 8 bases and the J end loses 0 bases, and a stretch of 8 bases separates them. Taken with the paper, the label for treatment or condition translates to: live attenuated yellow fever vaccine strain. A standard Ficoll-Paque protocol was used to isolate PBMCs from peripheral blood. Dynabeads CD4 and CD8 positive selection kits were used to isolate the CD4 and CD8 T-cell fractions. TriZol was used to extract RNA from bulk PBMCs, CD4 and CD8 fractions, and dextramer-positive and dextramer-negative fractions.

The sample originates from a study of T cells after yellow fever vaccination (dated by TCRdb to between 2018 and 2020). Some background on the complete study: The SMART-Seq v4 Ultra Low Input RNA kit was used to prepare libraries from fractions with low cell numbers. Blood was collected at multiple timepoints before and after primary and secondary immunization, and bulk PBMC replicates and cell subsets were isolated. Two healthy male donors, one aged 18 to 30 and one aged 30 to 40 years, made up the cohort. Bulk TCR alpha and beta repertoires were sequenced longitudinally to track T-cell clones before and after primary and booster YFV17D yellow fever vaccination.

Instrument used: Illumina NovaSeq 6000. TCR cDNA was synthesized by 5'RACE template switching, through which a universal primer site and unique molecular identifiers were introduced. Priming for cDNA synthesis came from both the TCR alpha and TCR beta constant segments. Library amplification involved two PCR steps, and the second step added sample barcodes and sequencing adapters. Sequencing of libraries was done on Illumina HiSeq 2500 (2x100 bp) or NovaSeq (2x150 bp). Per the authors' processing: Demultiplexing of reads and collapsing into UMI consensus sequences were performed with MIGEC, and V(D)J alignment was carried out with MiXCR. Vaccine-responding clonotypes were identified with edgeR using replicate PBMC samples, with FDR below 0.01 and a log2 fold change above 5 up to day 15 being required. Bulk clonotypes were assigned CD4 or CD8 identity according to which sequenced CD4 or CD8 repertoire held them at higher abundance. The raw public data were reprocessed by TCRdb itself: fastp quality trimming at Q25, MiXCR clonotype calling, in-frame beta chains only. Entries are consolidated by CDR3 protein sequence, retaining the most common genes and DNA. These V and J calls originate from TCRdb's pipeline instead of the authors' own analysis. Present in this sample are about 220,000 distinct CDR3 sequences, 3% to 4% of which were seen just once. The top ten hold 2.5% to 3.5% of the sample.

Results and caveats for the whole study, not just this receptor: Because only a couple of donors were included in the study, the extent to which the findings can be generalized is limited. The secondary T-cell response was found to be weaker but faster than the primary response, with a peak reached on day 5 rather than on day 15. Because abundant contaminating clonotypes from the bulk population could be contained in FACS-sorted repertoires, computational filtering was required. A small share of clonotypes was detected in both CD4 and CD8 compartments, with the overlap likely arising from convergent recombination. After the booster, most clones that had expanded after primary vaccination were detected again (nearly 98% of CD4 and more than 80% of CD8), suggesting broad maintenance of memory.

Sample: CD4+ T cells sorted from PBMCs, taken 10 days after the yellow fever booster vaccination. The rearrangement joined TRBV6-2 or TRBV6-3 to TRBJ2-1; a tentative D match to TRBD2 spans 6 bases. This TCR came from a man younger than 35 who received the YFV17D yellow fever vaccine. The nucleotide sequence reads TGTGCCAGCGGGGGGAGCTCCTACAATGAGCAGTTCTTC. It specifies CASGGSSYNEQFF.